The 10 T cell receptor beta chains reported below all come from one sample, sequenced in a study of T cell repertoires in cytomegalovirus infection. TCRdb used MiXCR to reprocess the reads, holding one entry per CDR3 protein. The data contain approximately 990,000 distinct CDR3 sequences, approximately 33% of them seen just once; the ten biggest clones take up roughly 13%. Their specific antigens are unknown. The material was cultured CD8+ T cells from PBMCs, obtained from culture after CMV antigen stimulation. The receptor source for this set is a human donor in good health (CMV status not recorded). Some clones in this sample may be carry-over from other donors' samples.

The rearrangement links TRBV6-6 to TRBJ1-2; a weak D match, TRBD1 (6 bases). The CDR3 is 15 amino acids. V lost 0 bases, J lost 4 bases, and 12 bases lay in between. CDR1 is MNHNY and CDR2 is SVGAGI in the germline V gene (reference sequence). CDR3 loop: CASSYSQGPPYGYTF. CDR3 in DNA: TGTGCCAGCAGTTACTCACAGGGCCCACCCTATGGCTACACCTTC.

Only a few counts were recorded for this clonotype. The chain links TRBV9 to TRBJ2-5, with TRBD2 matching 12 bases. J was trimmed by 1 base and V by 4 bases; bases with no gene match: 11. Germline V gene lookup returns CDR1 SGDLS and CDR2 YYNGEE. CDR3 size: 18 residues. The CDR3 here is CASSSGTSGSALQETQYF. CDR3 nucleotides: TGTGCCAGCAGCTCCGGGACTAGCGGGTCGGCACTCCAAGAGACCCAGTACTTC. Using reference TRBV9 and TRBJ2-5 for the parts outside the CDR3, the full variable domain is DSGVTQTPKHLITATGQRVTLRCSPRSGDLSVYWYQQSLDQGLQFLIQYYNGEERAKGNILERFSAQQFPDLHSELNLSSLELGDSALYFCASSSGTSGSALQETQYFGPGTRLLVL.

This clonotype has a handful of counts. The rearrangement joins TRBV19 to TRBJ1-1; D is perhaps TRBD1 (5 bases). Germline V gene lookup returns CDR1 LNHDA and CDR2 SQIVND (reference sequence). V was clipped by 6 bases and J by 7 bases, with 9 bases between them. CDR3 size: 11 residues. The CDR3 here is CASSPGFEAFF. The DNA for the CDR3 is TGTGCCAGTAGCCCAGGGTTTGAAGCTTTCTTT.

This chain joins TRBV6-2 or TRBV6-3 and TRBJ2-5; 8 bases align to TRBD2. Trimming removed 2 bases from V and 4 bases from J; junction bases left unmatched: 12. This CDR3 contains 17 residues. Germline V gene sequence: CDR1 MNHEY, CDR2 SVGEGT. The CDR3 region has the DNA TGTGCCAGCAGTTACCCTTTGCGGCTAGCGGGTGGAGAGACCCAGTACTTC. Translating it yields CASSYPLRLAGGETQYF.

The rearrangement links TRBV11-2 to TRBJ2-5; D is unresolved. The ends were cut back, 4 bases at V and 7 bases at J, with 10 bases in the middle. Germline V gives CDR1 SGHAT, CDR2 FQNNGV. This CDR3 spans 12 amino acids. CDR3 region: CASSSDQATQYF. CDR3 sequence (DNA): TGTGCCAGCAGCTCCGACCAGGCGACCCAGTACTTC.

There are a few counts of this clonotype. The J gene is TRBJ1-2, the V gene TRBV14; D is perhaps TRBD1 (5 bases). V dropped 4 bases and J dropped 8 bases, with 17 bases sitting between them. Germline V CDR1 and CDR2: SGHDN, FVKESK. The CDR3 is made up of 14 amino acids. The CDR3 region is CASSLPGPREGYTF. The CDR3 DNA sequence: TGTGCCAGCAGCCTCCCAGGTCCCAGGGAGGGCTACACCTTC.

V gene TRBV27 combines with J gene TRBJ1-2, with D unclear. CDR1 and CDR2 (germline): MNHEY, SMNVEV (reference sequence). This CDR3 comprises 13 residues. Trimming stripped 3 bases from V and 3 bases from J, with 8 bases between. In nucleotides, the CDR3 is TGTGCCAGCAGTTTGGGCGTAGACTATGGCTACACCTTC. As protein: CASSLGVDYGYTF.

The chain has TRBV6-1 and TRBJ2-5, with D perhaps given as TRBD1 or TRBD2 (5 bases each). Germline assignment: CDR1 MNHNS and CDR2 SASEGT. The CDR3 contains 16 residues. CDR3 coding DNA: TGTGCGCCCCCAGTTGGGACCCGTGAAGGTCCGGAGACCCAGTACTTC. Translation gives CAPPVGTREGPETQYF.

This clonotype occurred a few times. This chain uses TRBV19 with TRBJ1-1, with 7 positions matching TRBD1. Trimming cost V 5 bases and J 8 bases; bases outside gene matches: 8. Germline loops: CDR1 LNHDA, CDR2 SQIVND (reference sequence). This CDR3 contains 13 residues. The CDR3, as DNA: TGTGCCAGTAGTCTCCTACGGACAGGAGAAGCTTTCTTT. It translates to CASSLLRTGEAFF.

This clonotype has a handful of counts. The chain carries TRBV5-6 and TRBJ2-3, with D unresolved. The length of the CDR3 is 14 residues. Trimming took 7 bases from V and 0 from J, leaving 12 bases between them. Germline V gives CDR1 SGHDT, CDR2 YYEEEE. The chain's CDR3 is CASLFGTSTDTQYF. The CDR3 coding sequence is TGTGCCAGCTTATTCGGCACCAGCACAGATACGCAGTATTTT. Full variable domain (outside the CDR3, taken from reference TRBV5-6 and TRBJ2-3): DAGVTQSPTHLIKTRGQQVTLRCSPKSGHDTVSWYQQALGQGPQFIFQYYEEEERQRGNFPDRFSGHQFPNYSSELNVNALLLGDSALYLCASLFGTSTDTQYFGPGTRLTVL.